The 14 T cell receptor beta chains below all came from one sample that was sequenced in a study of human T cells and chemical hapten exposure (dated by TCRdb to the early 2020s). Preparation of the library involved RACE. Sequenced on a NextSeq 500. The public reads were quality trimmed at Q25 with fastp and then assembled into clones with MiXCR by TCRdb, keeping productive beta chains. Duplicate CDR3 protein sequences are folded into a single record with the most common DNA and genes. This sample is represented by roughly 48,000 distinct CDR3 sequences; nearly 4.5% of them were singletons. Clones ranked in the top ten supply under 6.5% of the sample. The sample's time point label is to be understood as: healthy volunteer bleed at 2 weeks. Total RNA was extracted from unfractionated whole blood collected in Tempus Blood RNA tubes. Source material: whole blood. All receptors come from a human donor in good health. Some clones in this sample may be carry-over from other donors' samples.

In its sample, this clonotype was seen many times. This rearrangement joins TRBV28 to TRBJ2-1; no definite D call. Per germline, CDR1 MDHEN and CDR2 SYDVKM. Trimming took off 3 bases at V and 6 bases at J, with 6 bases between the two ends. The CDR3 extends over 12 amino acids. CDR3 coding DNA: TGTGCCAGCAGTTTTGTTGGCAATGAGCAGTTCTTC. Protein sequence: CASSFVGNEQFF.

This clonotype was counted a few times. The chain joins TRBV3-1 to TRBJ2-3; D unresolved. The V and J ends lost 0 bases and 8 bases respectively, with 9 bases between them. The CDR3 spans 13 residues. Germline lookup yields CDR1 LGHDT and CDR2 YNNKEL (reference sequence). This chain's CDR3 is CASSQERWFTQYF. CDR3 bases: TGTGCCAGCAGCCAAGAACGCTGGTTTACGCAGTATTTT.

This chain links TRBV12-3 or TRBV12-4 with TRBJ2-1, with 8 nucleotides matching TRBD2. V gave up 2 bases and J gave up 3 bases; unmatched junction bases: 12. The CDR3 consists of 18 residues. CDR3 sequence (DNA): TGTGCCAGCAGTTTAAGATCCGTGATTAGCGGGGTCTACAATGAGCAGTTCTTC. Its protein product is CASSLRSVISGVYNEQFF.

This clonotype has a count of ten or more. The chain links TRBV6-2 or TRBV6-3 to TRBJ2-5, with D possibly called TRBD1 or TRBD2 (6 bases each). The CDR3 spans 14 residues. The germline gives CDR1 MNHEY, CDR2 SVGEGT. V lost 5 bases and J 4 bases, leaving 14 bases between the germline ends. The CDR3 DNA sequence: TGTGCCAGCAGTCCCGTAGGGGGGCGAGAGACCCAGTACTTC. It yields the protein CASSPVGGRETQYF.

This clonotype was detected ten times or more. The CDR3 DNA sequence: TGTGCCAGCAGCCCGGGACAGCTAAATCAGCCCCAGCATTTT. Residues: CASSPGQLNQPQHF. The chain couples TRBV9 to TRBJ1-5; 7 bases fit TRBD1. V shed 4 bases and J 4 bases; nucleotides not matched to a gene: 5. The CDR3 length is 14 residues. Germline assignment: CDR1 SGDLS and CDR2 YYNGEE.

There are many counts of this clonotype. CDR3 region: CASSNRDRNNEQFF. The CDR3 DNA is TGCGCCAGCAGCAACCGGGACAGAAACAATGAGCAGTTCTTC. This chain links TRBV5-1 with TRBJ2-1, with 7 bases fitting TRBD1. Per the germline V gene, CDR1 is SGHRS and CDR2 is YFSETQ. The J segment lost 5 bases and the V segment lost 4 bases, leaving 6 bases of the junction unmatched. The CDR3 is 14 residues long.

This clonotype was seen ten or more times. The chain is built from TRBV9 and TRBJ2-3, with D uncertain. The germline V and J ends were trimmed by 3 bases and 4 bases, with 12 bases remaining between them. Germline V gene sequence: CDR1 SGDLS, CDR2 YYNGEE. The CDR3 length is 14 residues. CDR3 protein: CASSASLGPDTQYF. Written as DNA, the CDR3 is TGTGCCAGCAGCGCCTCCCTAGGGCCAGATACGCAGTATTTT.

This clonotype was counted many times. The chain employs TRBV2 and TRBJ1-5; D might be TRBD1 (5 bases). There are 17 residues in the CDR3. V lost 3 bases and J lost 6, with 21 bases in between. CDR1 is SNHLY, CDR2 FYNNEI, per germline. The CDR3 here is CASSEGPGASSGQPQHF. The CDR3 DNA follows: TGTGCCAGCAGTGAGGGACCGGGAGCCTCGTCAGGTCAGCCCCAGCATTTT.

This clonotype has just a few counts. The chain recombines TRBV7-3 with TRBJ1-6; 8 positions agree with TRBD1. The CDR3 extends over 17 amino acids. V shed 5 bases, J shed 0 bases, and the junction held 6 bases outside the gene matches. Germline V CDR1 and CDR2: SGHTA, FQGTGA. CDR3 region: CASSQTGQDSYNSPLHF. CDR3 bases: TGTGCCAGCAGCCAAACGGGACAGGACTCCTATAATTCACCCCTCCACTTT.

The chain links TRBV12-3 or TRBV12-4 to TRBJ2-6; D remains ambiguous. V dropped 2 bases and J dropped 1 base, with 6 bases sitting between them. The CDR3 totals 15 residues. In nucleotides, the CDR3 is TGTGCCAGCAGTTTACAAGGGTCTGGGGCCAACGTCCTGACTTTC. Translating it yields CASSLQGSGANVLTF.

This chain uses TRBV7-3 with TRBJ1-1; D not certain. CDR1 is SGHTA, CDR2 FQGTGA, per germline. This CDR3 region has 14 residues. Trimming took 4 bases from V and 1 from J, leaving 10 bases between them. The CDR3 protein is CASSSIRRNTEAFF. CDR3 DNA: TGTGCCAGCAGCTCCATCAGGCGGAACACTGAAGCTTTCTTT.

The sample holds many counts of this clonotype. The CDR3 sequence is CASSPSGSIYNEQFF. CDR3 bases: TGTGCCAGCAGCCCTAGCGGGAGCATCTACAATGAGCAGTTCTTC. The chain is built from TRBV12-3 or TRBV12-4 and TRBJ2-1; 10 bases align to TRBD2. The CDR3 covers 15 residues. The V gene end was trimmed by 6 bases and the J gene end by 3 bases; junction bases not matched to a gene: 5.

CDR3 protein: CASSLGPAENTEAFF. The CDR3 DNA follows: TGCGCCAGCAGCTTGGGTCCGGCAGAGAACACTGAAGCTTTCTTT. This chain connects TRBV5-1 to TRBJ1-1; D gene ambiguous. The germline V and J ends were trimmed by 0 bases and 1 base, with 10 bases remaining between them. The V gene's germline CDR1 is SGHRS and CDR2 YFSETQ. The CDR3 is 15 residues long.

There are a few counts of this clonotype. V is TRBV9 and J is TRBJ2-7, with 12 bases identical to TRBD2. Germline V gives CDR1 SGDLS, CDR2 YYNGEE. After removal of 0 bases from V and 4 bases from J, the junction contained 5 bases not matched to a gene. CDR3 length: 16 residues. This CDR3 reads CASSVGPTSGSYEQYF. Written as DNA, the CDR3 is TGTGCCAGCAGCGTAGGTCCGACTAGCGGGAGTTACGAGCAGTACTTC.